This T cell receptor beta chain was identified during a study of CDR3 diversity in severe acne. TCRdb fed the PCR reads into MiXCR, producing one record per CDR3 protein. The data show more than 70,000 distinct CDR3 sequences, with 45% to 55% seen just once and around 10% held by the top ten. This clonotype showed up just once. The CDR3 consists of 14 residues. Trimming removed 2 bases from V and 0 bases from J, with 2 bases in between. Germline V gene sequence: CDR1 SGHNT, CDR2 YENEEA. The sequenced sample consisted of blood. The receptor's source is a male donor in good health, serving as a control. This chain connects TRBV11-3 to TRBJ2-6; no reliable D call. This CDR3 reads CASSLYSGANVLTF. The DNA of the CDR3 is TGTGCCAGCAGCTTATACTCTGGGGCCAACGTCCTGACTTTC. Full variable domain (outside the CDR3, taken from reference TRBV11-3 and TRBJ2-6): EAGVVQSPRYKIIEKKQPVAFWCNPISGHNTLYWYLQNLGQGPELLIRYENEEAVDDSQLPKDRFSAERLKGVDSTLKIQPAELGDSAVYLCASSLYSGANVLTFGAGSRLTVL.